The clone carrying this T cell receptor (beta chain) has more than one count but fewer than ten. Germline lookup yields CDR1 KGHSH and CDR2 LQKENI. This CDR3 spans 16 amino acids. The V end was cut by 0 bases, the J end by 2 bases, with 10 bases between. This record belongs to a study of blood T cells in healthy people across ages. The second PCR ran about 6 to 12 cycles with a sample-barcoded 5' primer and J-beta primers. Each cDNA molecule was tagged by a template-switch adaptor that had 12 random nucleotides. TCRdb passed the 5' RACE reads through MiXCR, listing each CDR3 protein once. Of roughly 790,000 distinct CDR3 sequences in the sample, 43% were seen once.

This clonotype was obtained from a woman in her sixties or seventies in good health. This rearrangement joins TRBV18 to TRBJ2-2; no definite D call. Source material: blood. DNA of the CDR3: TGTGCCAGCTCACCACCCTACGGGTCCAACACCGGGGAGCTGTTTTTT. Its translation is CASSPPYGSNTGELFF.